The rows below give T cell receptor beta chains drawn from one sample of a study of shared clonotypes between healthy human individuals. Profiling relied on immunoSEQ multiplex PCR, and the TCRdb table lists in-frame clones only, not all of them. The sample has about 2.2 million clones, about 92% seen once. The sample was naive CD8+ T cells from PBMCs. The origin of the receptors is a man between 18 and 35 years old in good health. Some clones in this sample may be carry-over from other donors' samples. The CDR3 runs from the conserved cysteine through the conserved F or W. Each record gives: J gene, V gene, D gene, CDR3 DNA, CDR3 protein. A D gene is named only where the DNA matches it firmly.

TRBJ1-1 TRBV11-2 NA TGTGCCAGCAGCACCCATCCGGCGAACACTGAAGCTTTCTTT CASSTHPANTEAFF
TRBJ2-7 TRBV27 NA TGTGCCACCGGGGGAGGCGGTTCCTACGAGCAGTACTTC CATGGGGSYEQYF
TRBJ1-6 TRBV2 NA TGTGCCAGCAGGGGCGTGGATGGCGCCTATAATTCACCCCTCCACTTT CASRGVDGAYNSPLHF
TRBJ2-5 TRBV2 TRBD2 TGTGCCATCCCTGTGCGGGGGTCACTCGGGGAGACCCAGTACTTC CAIPVRGSLGETQYF
TRBJ2-1 TRBV2 NA TGTGCCAGCATTACGAATGAGCAGTTCTTC CASITNEQFF
TRBJ2-7 TRBV7-2 TRBD1 TGTGCCAGCAGCTCCCGACAGGGGGCGGCCTACGAGCAGTACTTC CASSSRQGAAYEQYF
TRBJ1-2 TRBV9 TRBD1 TGTGCCAGCAGTGGCCCGACAGGGCTCTATGGCTACACCTTC CASSGPTGLYGYTF
TRBJ2-4 TRBV5-1 TRBD2 TGCGCCAGCAGCTGGGGGCTAGCGGGAGGGCCAGAAGTCAAAAACATTCAGTACTTC CASSWGLAGGPEVKNIQYF
TRBJ1-1 TRBV9 TRBD1 TGTGCCAGCAGCCCAGACTTTAGGCGACAGGGCTACTTCACTGAAGCTTTCTTT CASSPDFRRQGYFTEAFF
TRBJ1-1 TRBV28 NA TGTGCCAGCCTACCCCGGGCCCTCGACCACACTGAAGCTTTCTTT CASLPRALDHTEAFF